The text below deals with one T cell receptor (beta chain). This record comes from a study of T-cell reconstitution after alpha-beta-depleted transplantation in children. Unique molecular identifiers were incorporated into the prepared TCRbeta library. TCRdb reprocessed the PCR reads with MiXCR, giving one entry per CDR3 protein. The sample holds about 540,000 distinct CDR3 sequences, around 16% seen once. V was trimmed by 6 bases and J by 3 bases, leaving 18 bases between them. This CDR3 has 15 amino acids. Germline V CDR1 and CDR2: DFQATT, SNEGSKA (reference sequence). This TCR was sampled from a human donor who donated a stem cell graft to a child with acute lymphoblastic leukemia. This chain uses TRBV20-1 with TRBJ1-5; D gene uncertain. Specimen: PBMCs from the stem cell graft donor, collected from the stem cell graft. The CDR3 nucleotides read TGCAGTGCAAGAAGTGCGGAGATCCACAATCAGCCCCAGCATTTT. Translation: CSARSAEIHNQPQHF.